The clone carrying this T cell receptor beta chain was detected a few times. Its antigen is undetermined. The data were obtained in a study of vaccination and CD4 T cells after COVID-19. Study at large: Convalescent cases comprised under ten mild and one severe, all SARS-CoV-2 positive by nasal swab PCR. Vaccination of participants consisted of two doses of either BNT162b2 or mRNA-1273 vaccine. Control wells got either CEFX epitopes, HIV-1 Nef peptides, or no peptide at all.

Treatment reported: 10-day PBMC culture with coronavirus spike peptide pools or control peptides (ViraFEST assay). Sequenced with the Oncomine TCR Beta short-read assay was DNA taken from cultured CD4+ T cells. TCRdb reprocessed the PCR reads with MiXCR, giving one entry per CDR3 protein. The profile covers roughly 15,000 distinct CDR3 sequences, with around 44% appearing a single time and roughly 8.8% taken by the ten largest. The receptor was isolated from a human donor who had recovered from COVID-19. Sample: CD4+ T cells from blood, cultured in vitro.

The CDR3 region is CASSYEVATEAFF. The CDR3 coding sequence is TGTGCCAGCAGTTACGAGGTGGCCACTGAAGCTTTCTTT. The rearrangement links TRBV6-5 to TRBJ1-1; D not certain. Germline CDR1 and CDR2: MNHEY and SVGAGI. CDR3 size: 13 residues. The V end lost 2 bases, the J end lost 4 bases, and 8 bases lay between the germline ends.